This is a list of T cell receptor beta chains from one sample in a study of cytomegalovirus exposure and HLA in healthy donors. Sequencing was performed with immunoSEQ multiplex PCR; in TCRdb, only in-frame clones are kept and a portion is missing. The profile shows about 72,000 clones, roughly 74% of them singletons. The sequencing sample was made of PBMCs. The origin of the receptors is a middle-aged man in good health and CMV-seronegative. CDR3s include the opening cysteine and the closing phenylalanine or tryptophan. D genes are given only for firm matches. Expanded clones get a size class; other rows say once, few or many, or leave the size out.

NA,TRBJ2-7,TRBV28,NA,TGTGCCAGCAGTTTATGGCAGTTTGGAGGTTGCGAGCAGTACTTC,CASSLWQFGGCEQYF
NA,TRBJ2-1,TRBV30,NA,TGTGCCTGGAGTGTAGCGGTCAGCTCCTACAATGAGCAGTTCTTC,CAWSVAVSSYNEQFF
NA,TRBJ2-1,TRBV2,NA,TGTGCCAGCATCCTTTACAATGAGCAGTTCTTC,CASILYNEQFF
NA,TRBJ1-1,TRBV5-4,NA,TGTGCCAGCAGCTTGATTAACAGGGTAACCACTGAAGCTTTCTTT,CASSLINRVTTEAFF
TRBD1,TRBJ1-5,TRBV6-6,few,TGTGCCAGCAGAGGAGGCGGGACAGTTCATCAGCCCCAGCATTTT,CASRGGGTVHQPQHF
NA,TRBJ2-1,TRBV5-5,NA,TGTGCCAGCAGCTTGGCTCTGAGCTCCTACAATGAGCAGTTCTTC,CASSLALSSYNEQFF
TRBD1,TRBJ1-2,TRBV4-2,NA,TGTGCCAGCAGCCAACCGGGACAGGCCTCTCCGTTCTATGGCTACACCTTC,CASSQPGQASPFYGYTF
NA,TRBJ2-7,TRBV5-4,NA,TGTGCCAGCAGCTCGGGGGACTACGAGCAGTACTTC,CASSSGDYEQYF
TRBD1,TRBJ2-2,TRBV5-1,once,TGCGCCAGCAGCCCACAGGGGTGGGTCGCCGGGGAGCTGTTTTTT,CASSPQGWVAGELFF
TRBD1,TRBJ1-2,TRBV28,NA,TGTGCCAGCAGTTTCCAGGGACAGGGGGCAAAGGGGTATGGCTACACCTTC,CASSFQGQGAKGYGYTF
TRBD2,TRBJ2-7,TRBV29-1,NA,TGCAGCGTGGTTTTGCTAGCGGGGTACTACGAGCAGTACTTC,CSVVLLAGYYEQYF
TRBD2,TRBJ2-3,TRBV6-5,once,TGTGCCAGCAAAGCGGGGCCCACCACAGATACGCAGTATTTT,CASKAGPTTDTQYF
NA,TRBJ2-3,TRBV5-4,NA,TGTGCCAGCAGCTTGGGACAGGTTGGGACAGATACGCAGTATTTT,CASSLGQVGTDTQYF
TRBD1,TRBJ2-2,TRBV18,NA,TGTGCCAGCTCACCTGAAGACAGGGGGCGTAGGACCGGGGAGCTGTTTTTT,CASSPEDRGRRTGELFF
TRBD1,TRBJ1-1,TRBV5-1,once,TGCGCCAGCAGCCGCAATCAGGGGGCGAACACTGAAGCTTTCTTT,CASSRNQGANTEAFF
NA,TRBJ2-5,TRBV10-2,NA,TGCGCCAGCAGCCGACAGGACTACCAAGAGACCCAGTACTTC,CASSRQDYQETQYF
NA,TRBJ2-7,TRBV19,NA,TGTGCCAGTAGTCTTGCGAGCTCCTACGAGCAGTACTTC,CASSLASSYEQYF
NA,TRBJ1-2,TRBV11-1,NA,TGTGCCAGCAGCTTAGAGGACAGACCCTATGGCTACACCTTC,CASSLEDRPYGYTF
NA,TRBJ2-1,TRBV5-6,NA,TGTGCCAGCAGTTTGACCTTCAGCTCCTACAATGAGCAGTTCTTC,CASSLTFSSYNEQFF
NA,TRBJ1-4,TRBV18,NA,TGTGCCAGCTCACCCCTCGGTGAACCTAATGAAAAACTGTTTTTT,CASSPLGEPNEKLFF
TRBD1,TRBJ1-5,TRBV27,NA,TGTGCCAGCAGGGGGACAGGGGTGTCTCAGCCCCAGCATTTT,CASRGTGVSQPQHF
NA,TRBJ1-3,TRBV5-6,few,TGTGCCAGCAGGCGAACCGGTAGCTCTGGAAACACCATATATTTT,CASRRTGSSGNTIYF
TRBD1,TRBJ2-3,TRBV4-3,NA,TGCGCCAGCAAGACAGGGGTCCGCACAGATACGCAGTATTTT,CASKTGVRTDTQYF
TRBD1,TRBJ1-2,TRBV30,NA,TGTGCCTGGAGCGTAGGGACAGGGCCCCCTAACTATGGCTACACCTTC,CAWSVGTGPPNYGYTF
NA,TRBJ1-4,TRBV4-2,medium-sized,TGTGCCAGCAGCCGGCGGGACGGTAAAAATGAAAAACTGTTTTTT,CASSRRDGKNEKLFF
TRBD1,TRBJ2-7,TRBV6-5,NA,TGTCCCAGCAGTTTCGACAGGGAGAGCTCCTACGAGCAGTACTTC,CPSSFDRESSYEQYF
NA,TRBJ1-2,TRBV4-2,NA,TGTGCCAGCAGCCAAGAAACAGGCGGATGTGGCTACACCTTC,CASSQETGGCGYTF
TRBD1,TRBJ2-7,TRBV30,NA,TGTGCCTGTCAGACAGGGATAACCTACGAGCAGTACTTC,CACQTGITYEQYF
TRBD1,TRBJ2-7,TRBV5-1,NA,TGCGCCAGCAGCCCGGGGGACAGGGGCACCTACGAGCAGTACTTC,CASSPGDRGTYEQYF
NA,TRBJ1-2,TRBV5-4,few,TGTGCCAGCAGCTTTGGGGGAGGAAATGGCTACACCTTC,CASSFGGGNGYTF
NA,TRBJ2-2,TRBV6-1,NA,TGTGCCAGCAGTGAATATTATCGGGGAGGCACCGGGGAGCTGTTTTTT,CASSEYYRGGTGELFF
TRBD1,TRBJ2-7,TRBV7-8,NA,TGTGCCAGCAGCTTATCCCCGGGACAGGGGGCCTACGAGCAGTACTTC,CASSLSPGQGAYEQYF
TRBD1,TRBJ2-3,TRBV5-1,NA,TGCGCCAGCAGCTTGGGAATCGACAGGGGTGGAAATACGCAGTATTTT,CASSLGIDRGGNTQYF
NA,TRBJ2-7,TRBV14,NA,TGTGCCAGCAGCCAGCTGAGCTGGCGGGACGAGCAGTACTTC,CASSQLSWRDEQYF
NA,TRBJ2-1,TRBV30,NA,TGTGCCTCGGCGGGGCAGGGACTTAACAATGAGCAGTTCTTC,CASAGQGLNNEQFF
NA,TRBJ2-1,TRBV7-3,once,TGTGCCAGCAGCTTTACGGCGGGTAGGGACAATGAGCAGTTCTTC,CASSFTAGRDNEQFF
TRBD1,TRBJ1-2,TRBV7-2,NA,TGTGCCAGCAGCTTAGTGACGACAGGGGGATCCTATGGCTACCCCTTC,CASSLVTTGGSYGYPF
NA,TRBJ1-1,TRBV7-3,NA,TGTGCCAGCAGCTCCTCGGGGAGCACTGAGGCTTTCTTT,CASSSSGSTEAFF
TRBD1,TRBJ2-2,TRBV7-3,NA,TGTGCCAGCAGCCTCATGGGGACAGCCTATACCGGGGAGCTGTTTTTT,CASSLMGTAYTGELFF
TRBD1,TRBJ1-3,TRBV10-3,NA,TGTGCCATCAGTGACAGGGACAGGGGTAGAAACACCATATATTTT,CAISDRDRGRNTIYF
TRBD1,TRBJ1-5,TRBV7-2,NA,TGTGCCAGCAGCTTAGGAGCGGGACAGGGGTATCAGCCCCAGCATTTT,CASSLGAGQGYQPQHF
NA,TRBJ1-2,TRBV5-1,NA,TGCGCCAGCAGCTCACAGGGTTATGGCTACACCTTC,CASSSQGYGYTF
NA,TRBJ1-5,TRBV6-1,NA,TGTGCCAGCAAACAGGGAAGGGATCAGCCCCAGCATTTT,CASKQGRDQPQHF
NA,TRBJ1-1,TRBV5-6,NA,TGTGCCACCCTTAGAAGGGGGAGCACTGAAGCTTTCTTT,CATLRRGSTEAFF
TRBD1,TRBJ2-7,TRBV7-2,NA,TGTGCCAGCAGCGGACAGGCGGCCTACGAGCAGTACTTC,CASSGQAAYEQYF
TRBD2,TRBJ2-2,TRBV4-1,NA,TGCGCCAGCAGTCAAACGGGACTAGCGGGGGGCGGCACCGGGGAGCTGTTTTTT,CASSQTGLAGGGTGELFF
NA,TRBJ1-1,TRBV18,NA,TGTGCCAGCTCACCACCCGGGAGTCGACGAGGCACTGAAGCTTTCTTT,CASSPPGSRRGTEAFF
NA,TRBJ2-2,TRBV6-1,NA,TGTGCCAGCAAGGGAGCGGTTTACACCGGGGAGCTGTTTTTT,CASKGAVYTGELFF
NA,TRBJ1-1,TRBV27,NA,TGTGCCAGCAGTTTAACAGGAACTGAAGCTTTCTTT,CASSLTGTEAFF
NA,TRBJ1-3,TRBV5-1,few,TGCGCCAGCAGCTTGTTTACAGCGGGTGGCTCTGGAAACACCATATATTTT,CASSLFTAGGSGNTIYF
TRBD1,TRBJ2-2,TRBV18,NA,TGTGCCAGCTCACCACTGACAGGGCTGAACGGGGAGCTGTTTTTT,CASSPLTGLNGELFF
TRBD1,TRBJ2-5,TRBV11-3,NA,TGTGCCAGCAGCTTAGGAGCCTCAGGGGGCGAGGAGACCCAGTACTTC,CASSLGASGGEETQYF
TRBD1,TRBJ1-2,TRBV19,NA,TGTGCCAGTAGTCCCCGGCCGAGGGGGCCGGGCTACACCTTC,CASSPRPRGPGYTF